These 15 T cell receptor beta chains originate from one sample sequenced in a study of regulatory T cells in long-lasting Graves disease. To make TCR beta libraries, researchers used iRepertoire HTBI primers and Arm-PCR of CDR3 regions. TCRdb re-called the multiplex PCR reads through MiXCR, storing one row per CDR3 protein. The sample records roughly 450,000 distinct CDR3 sequences, about 20% being singletons. Time point defined: persistent/refractory GD, antithyroid drugs over 5 years with positive TRAb. Construction of the TCR library relied on RNA isolated from PBMCs. Source: peripheral blood mononuclear cells (PBMCs), taken when the disease was refractory, from a patient treated with antithyroid drugs. The receptors derive from a female donor with Graves disease.

The rearrangement uses TRBV7-9 and TRBJ1-5; the match to TRBD1 covers 9 bases. V lost 5 bases and J lost 0; bases outside the gene matches: 2. The CDR3 spans 15 residues. Per germline, CDR1 SEHNR and CDR2 FQNEAQ (reference sequence). This CDR3 is CASSGDRDSNQPQHF. The CDR3 bases are TGTGCCAGCAGCGGGGACAGGGATAGCAATCAGCCCCAGCATTTT.

The CDR3 DNA sequence: TGTGCCAGCAGCTTCCGGGCCGGTGGGGCGGAAAAACTGTTTTTT. This translates into CASSFRAGGAEKLFF. V is TRBV5-4 and J is TRBJ1-4; D possibly corresponds to TRBD1 (5 bases). Between the trimmed V and J ends, which lost 2 bases and 8 bases, there was a span of 16 bases. This CDR3 contains 15 residues. Looked up from germline, CDR1 is SGHNT and CDR2 is YYREEE (reference sequence).

This clonotype was seen repeatedly, ten times or more. The chain recombines TRBV20-1 with TRBJ2-5; unclear D gene. V shed 7 bases and J shed 2 bases, with 11 bases lying between them. The germline V gene has CDR1 DFQATT and CDR2 SNEGSKA (reference sequence). CDR3 length: 12 amino acids. The chain's CDR3 is CSGASGQETQYF. Here the CDR3 DNA reads TGCAGTGGGGCCTCCGGACAAGAGACCCAGTACTTC.

On this clonotype itself: A much larger clone differs from this one at a single base, so this may be a read error. The CDR3 carries no conserved terminal phenylalanine or tryptophan, so it likely arises from a read error. The chain employs TRBV19 and TRBJ1-1; 9 bases match TRBD1. Trimming took 6 bases from V and 0 from J; bases not matched to a gene: 11. CDR1 and CDR2 (germline): LNHDA, SQIVND (reference sequence). CDR3 size: 17 residues. The CDR3 loop reads CASSYDGTGSMNTEAFS. The CDR3 DNA reads as TGTGCCAGTAGCTATGACGGGACAGGGTCCATGAACACTGAAGCTTTCTCT.

This clonotype was observed at least ten times. The chain links TRBV30 to TRBJ1-1; D is uncertain. From germline, CDR1 is GTSNPN and CDR2 SVGIG (reference sequence). The V end was cut by 0 bases, the J end by 3 bases, with 5 bases between. The CDR3 runs 12 residues. The CDR3 is CAWSVRHTEAFF. DNA for the CDR3: TGTGCCTGGAGTGTACGGCACACTGAAGCTTTCTTT. Full variable domain (outside the CDR3, taken from reference TRBV30 and TRBJ1-1): SQTIHQWPATLVQPVGSPLSLECTVEGTSNPNLYWYRQAAGRGLQLLFYSVGIGQISSEVPQNLSASRPQDRQFILSSKKLLLSDSGFYLCAWSVRHTEAFFGQGTRLTVV.

CDR3 nucleotides: TGTGCCAGCAGCAGGAAGCCTAATGAGCAGTTCTTC. Protein: CASSRKPNEQFF. This chain joins TRBV7-2 and TRBJ2-1; D not certain. The germline gives CDR1 SGHTA, CDR2 FQGNSA. Deletions cut 5 bases from V and 7 bases from J, with 9 bases between. The CDR3 length is 12 residues.

In its sample, this clonotype was seen many times. This chain joins TRBV12-3 or TRBV12-4 and TRBJ2-2, with a tentative D call TRBD2 (7 bases). The ends were cut back, 4 bases at V and 7 bases at J, with 16 bases in the middle. This CDR3 has 15 amino acids. The CDR3 bases are TGTGCCAGCAGTTCAAGTAGGGGGGGGAGCGGGGAGCTGTTTTTT. Its protein is CASSSSRGGSGELFF.

The CDR3 is CSALGDRIITGNTIYF. For the CDR3, the DNA is TGCAGTGCTTTGGGCGACAGGATAATAACGGGAAACACCATATATTTT. The chain recombines TRBV20-1 with TRBJ1-3, with D perhaps TRBD1 (6 bases). Trimming removed 5 bases from V and 4 bases from J, with 21 bases in between. This CDR3 comprises 16 residues. Germline-derived CDR1 and CDR2 are DFQATT and SNEGSKA (reference sequence).

A remark on this clonotype: A much bigger clone sits one base away, suggesting this may be a read error. The V and J genes are TRBV2 and TRBJ1-5; no firm D call. V was clipped by 3 bases and J by 3 bases, with 15 bases between them. Germline V gives CDR1 SNHLY, CDR2 FYNNEI. This CDR3 region has 16 residues. For the CDR3, the DNA is TGTGCCAGCAGTGAGTGTGCTACGGGGATCAATCAGCCCCAGCATTTT. This translates into CASSECATGINQPQHF.

This chain connects TRBV29-1 to TRBJ2-5; the match to TRBD2 covers 8 bases. Losses at the gene ends were 4 bases for V and 4 bases for J; bases not matched to a gene: 2. The CDR3 length is 12 residues. Germline CDR1 reads SQVTM; CDR2 reads ANQGSEA. The CDR3 coding sequence is TGCAGCGTTGTGCTAGCGGGAGAGACCCAGTACTTC. It yields the protein CSVVLAGETQYF.

The V call is TRBV7-2, the J call TRBJ1-2, with 8 bases matching TRBD1. The length of the CDR3 is 14 residues. V dropped 5 bases and J dropped 4; count of bases not matched to a gene: 6. Germline V lookup: CDR1 SGHTA, CDR2 FQGNSA. The CDR3 here is CASSTGQGSYGYTF. The CDR3 DNA reads as TGTGCCAGCAGCACCGGACAGGGCAGCTATGGCTACACCTTC.

The chain joins TRBV29-1 to TRBJ1-6; D might be TRBD1 (6 bases). This CDR3 region has 15 residues. Trimming left V 0 bases short and J 10 bases short, with 16 bases between. CDR1 and CDR2 (germline): SQVTM, ANQGSEA. As DNA, the CDR3 is TGCAGCGTTGAAGATCCTCCGGGACACCCCTCACCCCTCCACTTT. Its translation: CSVEDPPGHPSPLHF. The whole variable domain, filled in from reference TRBV29-1 and TRBJ1-6, reads SAVISQKPSRDICQRGTSLTIQCQVDSQVTMMFWYRQQPGQSLTLIATANQGSEATYESGFVIDKFPISRPNLTFSTLTVSNMSPEDSSIYLCSVEDPPGHPSPLHFGNGTRLTVT.

This clonotype was observed at least ten times. Here the CDR3 reads CSSGRSGYTF. The CDR3 nucleotides are TGCAGCAGTGGGAGGAGCGGCTACACCTTC. This sequence joins TRBV20-1 and TRBJ1-2; D uncertain. There are 10 residues in the CDR3. CDR1 is DFQATT and CDR2 is SNEGSKA in the germline V gene (reference sequence).

Details on this clonotype: This may come from a read error, since a much larger clone is one base off. V and J are TRBV28 and TRBJ2-7; 12 bases line up with TRBD2. CDR1 is MDHEN and CDR2 is SYDVKM in the germline V gene. This CDR3 is built from 13 residues. CDR3 sequence: CASYRTSGNEQCF. The DNA of the CDR3 is TGTGCCAGCTACCGGACTAGCGGGAACGAGCAGTGCTTC.

Ten or more counts support this clonotype. The rearrangement uses TRBV12-3 or TRBV12-4 and TRBJ2-3, with D uncertain. This CDR3 contains 13 residues. The V and J ends lost 6 bases and 4 bases respectively, with 11 bases between them. DNA of the CDR3: TGTGCCAGCAGACTCCGGCCCTCAGATACGCAGTATTTT. It encodes CASRLRPSDTQYF.